A selection of T cell receptor beta chains follows, all from one sample in a study of response to subunit inactivated influenza vaccine. TCRdb independently ran MiXCR on the RT-PCR reads; one entry per CDR3 protein. The sample yields more than 700,000 distinct CDR3 sequences, over 20% seen once. Sequences were derived from PBMCs from blood, sampled roughly 5 days after vaccination. Source of these receptors: a man aged 45-65 years who received an inactivated influenza vaccine. Each CDR3 is given without its conserved first and last residue.

TRBJ2-5,TRBV20-1,SASGPGGQY
TRBJ2-1,TRBV20-1,SAIPGYYNEQF
TRBJ2-5,TRBV20-1,SATTTGAYQETQY
TRBJ2-5,TRBV12-3/TRBV12-4,ASSLSKGTQY
TRBJ2-4,TRBV28,ASSFTSGLAKNIQY
TRBJ1-1,TRBV6-5,ASSYTTGGTEAF
TRBJ1-6,TRBV6-1,ASRDWNSPLH
TRBJ2-1,TRBV28,ASSFSGLAGSPEQF
TRBJ2-7,TRBV7-2,ASTLAGANYEQY
TRBJ2-2,TRBV4-3,ASSLQTSGSTGELF
TRBJ2-5,TRBV5-5,ASSLLSASAETQY
TRBJ2-7,TRBV3-1,ASSQGLLAGDEQY
TRBJ2-1,TRBV20-1,SASLAGYNNEQF
TRBJ1-1,TRBV12-3/TRBV12-4,ASSSDRTTEAF
TRBJ2-5,TRBV20-1,SARGNAGGETQY
TRBJ2-7,TRBV3-1,ASSQVSVTGVLAYEQY
TRBJ2-7,TRBV6-2/TRBV6-3,ASSYQKGLSYEQY
TRBJ1-1,TRBV12-3/TRBV12-4,ASGLNYKNTEAF
TRBJ2-7,TRBV27,ASSRGLSEQY
TRBJ2-4,TRBV20-1,SVPNVEIAKNIQY
TRBJ2-3,TRBV29-1,SVDPTDTQY
TRBJ2-5,TRBV12-3/TRBV12-4,ASSIQGRETQY
TRBJ2-2,TRBV9,ASSVEPDSTGELF
TRBJ2-7,TRBV12-3/TRBV12-4,ASSFRLKGNEQY
TRBJ1-2,TRBV4-3,ASSQDPQGGYT
TRBJ2-7,TRBV6-1,ASSDTRRTYEQY
TRBJ1-4,TRBV7-9,ASSLGQSLEKLF
TRBJ2-1,TRBV7-2,ASSLGLVSEQF
TRBJ2-3,TRBV7-9,ASSGRDRRTDTQY
TRBJ1-1,TRBV3-1,ASSQATHSRVEAF
TRBJ2-3,TRBV28,ASSFPPRHPLGLAVLTDTQY
TRBJ2-3,TRBV7-9,ASSSPGASLGTDTQY
TRBJ1-2,TRBV6-2/TRBV6-3,ASDGVYGGYT
TRBJ2-1,TRBV6-2/TRBV6-3,ASSPVQGGSRMGSYNEQF
TRBJ2-2,TRBV4-3,ASSQDDRSGELF
TRBJ1-5,TRBV12-3/TRBV12-4,ASSARILSNQPQH
TRBJ2-7,TRBV20-1,SEGALVMGEQY
TRBJ1-6,TRBV7-2,ASSSLDGYYNSPLH
TRBJ2-2,TRBV28,ASSFLVWDRGDTGELF
TRBJ2-5,TRBV6-1,ASRLGRYETQY
TRBJ1-1,TRBV5-1,ASSIRTVLRQNTEAF
TRBJ1-1,TRBV12-3/TRBV12-4,ASTRSRNTEAF
TRBJ2-7,TRBV7-8,ASSDAGRHSYEQY
TRBJ2-1,TRBV11-2,ASSFGQTYNEQF
TRBJ2-5,TRBV5-1,ASSLELWSGGYNSAQY
TRBJ2-1,TRBV2,ASRGLAGPSSYNEQF
TRBJ1-2,TRBV6-2/TRBV6-3,ASSYGDSYGYT
TRBJ2-7,TRBV12-3/TRBV12-4,ASRQSGSYEQY